The text below deals with one T cell receptor (beta chain). No antigen is known for it. V was clipped by 0 bases and J by 2 bases, with 14 bases between them. The CDR3 length is 16 residues. The germline V gene has CDR1 SGHDT and CDR2 YYEEEE. PCR involved 60 Vbeta and 13 Jbeta primers. In the source study's methods: The count from a later analysis was 60 million to 85 million unique TCR beta chains, around 11 million of them shared. Produced via immunoSEQ multiplex PCR; TCRdb's table is partial and in-frame only. For V, J and clone size, that table is used; D and trimming come from the DNA. The sample contains fewer than 250,000 clones, about 85% of which appear only once. This entry belongs to a study of cytomegalovirus exposure and HLA in healthy donors. Study findings and constraints: Reports credit the classifier with highly specific, highly sensitive diagnosis of cytomegalovirus status. Researchers counted around 180 TCR beta chains as cytomegalovirus-associated. TCR beta sequences reportedly predicted the HLA-A and HLA-B alleles of most subjects accurately.

This chain links TRBV5-6 with TRBJ1-2; D possibly corresponds to TRBD1 (6 bases). The TCR sequence derives from a boy aged 2-15 years in good health and CMV-seronegative. Sequenced input: PBMCs. Written as DNA, the CDR3 is TGTGCCAGCAGCTTGGGAAGGGGGTCCTCAAACTATGGCTACACCTTC. Its protein is CASSLGRGSSNYGYTF.